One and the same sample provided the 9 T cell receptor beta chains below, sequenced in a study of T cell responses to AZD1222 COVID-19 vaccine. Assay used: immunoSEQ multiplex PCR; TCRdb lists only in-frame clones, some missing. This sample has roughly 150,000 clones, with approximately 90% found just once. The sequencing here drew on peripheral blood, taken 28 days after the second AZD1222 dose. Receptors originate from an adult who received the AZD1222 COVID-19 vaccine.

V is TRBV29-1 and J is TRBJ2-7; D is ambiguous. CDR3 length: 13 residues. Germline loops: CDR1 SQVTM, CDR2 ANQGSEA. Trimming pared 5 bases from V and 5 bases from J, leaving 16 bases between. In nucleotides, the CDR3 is TGCAGCGTTTTAGACTGGAGTCACAACGAGCAGTACTTC. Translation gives CSVLDWSHNEQYF.

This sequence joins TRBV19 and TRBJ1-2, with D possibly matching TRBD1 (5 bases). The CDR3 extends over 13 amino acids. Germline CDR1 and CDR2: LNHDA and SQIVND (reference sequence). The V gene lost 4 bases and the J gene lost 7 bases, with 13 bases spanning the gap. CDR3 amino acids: CASSSEGRGGYTF. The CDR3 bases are TGTGCCAGTAGTAGTGAGGGGCGCGGTGGCTACACCTTC.

CDR3 nucleotide sequence: TGTGCCAGCAGCTCCCTGACTGGCACTGAAGCTTTCTTT. Amino acids: CASSSLTGTEAFF. The chain carries TRBV11-2 and TRBJ1-1; no reliable D call. CDR1 is SGHAT and CDR2 is FQNNGV in the germline V gene. CDR3 length: 13 amino acids. V was clipped by 4 bases and J by 4 bases, with 10 bases between them.

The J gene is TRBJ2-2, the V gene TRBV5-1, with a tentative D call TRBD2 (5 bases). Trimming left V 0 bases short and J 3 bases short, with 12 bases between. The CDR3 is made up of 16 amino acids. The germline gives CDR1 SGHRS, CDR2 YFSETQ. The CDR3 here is CASSLESRGHTGELFF. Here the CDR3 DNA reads TGCGCCAGCAGCTTGGAATCCCGGGGTCACACCGGGGAGCTGTTTTTT.

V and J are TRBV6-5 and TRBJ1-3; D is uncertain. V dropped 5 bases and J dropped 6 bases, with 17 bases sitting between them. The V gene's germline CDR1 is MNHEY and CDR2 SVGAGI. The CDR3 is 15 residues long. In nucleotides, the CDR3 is TGTGCCAGCAGTCGGTTTGACATGGCCTTAAACACCATATATTTT. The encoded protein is CASSRFDMALNTIYF.

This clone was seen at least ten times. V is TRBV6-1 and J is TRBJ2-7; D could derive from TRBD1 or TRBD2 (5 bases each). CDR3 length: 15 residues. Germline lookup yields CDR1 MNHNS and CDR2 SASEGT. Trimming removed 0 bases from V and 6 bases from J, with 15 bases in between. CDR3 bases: TGTGCCAGCAGTGAAGCAGGGGCGGGCCTCTTCGAGCAGTACGTC. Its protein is CASSEAGAGLFEQYV.

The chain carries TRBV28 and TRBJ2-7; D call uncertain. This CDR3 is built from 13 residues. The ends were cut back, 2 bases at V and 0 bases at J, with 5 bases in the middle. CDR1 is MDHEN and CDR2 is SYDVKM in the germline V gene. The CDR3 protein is CASSLPGSYEQYF. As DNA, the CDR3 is TGTGCCAGCAGTTTACCCGGCTCCTACGAGCAGTACTTC.

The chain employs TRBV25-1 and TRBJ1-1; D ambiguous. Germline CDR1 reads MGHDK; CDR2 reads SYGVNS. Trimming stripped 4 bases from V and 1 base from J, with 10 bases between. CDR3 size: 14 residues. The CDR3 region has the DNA TGTGCCAGCAGTGGGGCGGTCAGGAACACTGAAGCTTTCTTT. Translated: CASSGAVRNTEAFF. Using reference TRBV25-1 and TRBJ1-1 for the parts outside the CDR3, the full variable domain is EADIYQTPRYLVIGTGKKITLECSQTMGHDKMYWYQQDPGMELHLIHYSYGVNSTEKGDLSSESTVSRIRTEHFPLTLESARPSHTSQYLCASSGAVRNTEAFFGQGTRLTVV.

CDR3 sequence: CASSQKGGKLFF. In DNA, the CDR3 is TGTGCCAGCAGCCAAAAAGGGGGAAAACTGTTTTTT. The rearrangement uses TRBV4-2 and TRBJ1-4; possible D gene TRBD1, 6 bases. The CDR3 extends over 12 amino acids. Germline V gives CDR1 LGHNA, CDR2 YNFKEQ. Trimming cost V 2 bases and J 10 bases, with 8 bases left between them.